These 12 T cell receptor beta chains were sequenced from one sample in a study of pediatric ulcerative colitis. Clones were sequenced by immunoSEQ multiplex PCR, and TCRdb holds only the in-frame ones, with some missing. The sample consists of 30,000 to 40,000 clones, roughly 81% of them appearing once. The rectum was sampled with one to two pinch biopsies at colonoscopy. The source material was gut tissue. The receptors come from a boy younger than 18 with mild ulcerative colitis.

CDR3 loop: CASSYSNGRRTEKLFF. CDR3 sequence (DNA): TGTGCCAGCAGTTACTCGAACGGACGGCGGACTGAAAAACTGTTTTTT. The chain employs TRBV6-5 and TRBJ1-4; D is unresolved. Trimming removed 0 bases from V and 7 bases from J, with 15 bases in between. The V gene's germline CDR1 is MNHEY and CDR2 SVGAGI. The CDR3 spans 16 residues.

V usage is TRBV5-1 and J usage is TRBJ2-5; TRBD2 aligns across 7 bases. The CDR3 loop spans 13 amino acids. CDR1 is SGHRS, CDR2 YFSETQ, per germline. V shed 3 bases, J shed 4 bases, and the junction held 3 bases outside the gene matches. CDR3 sequence (DNA): TGCGCCAGCAGCTGGGAGGGGAGAGAGACCCAGTACTTC. This codes for CASSWEGRETQYF.

The V gene is TRBV7-3, the J gene TRBJ2-1; D is unresolved. Germline values: CDR1 SGHTA, CDR2 FQGTGA. The V gene lost 1 base and the J gene lost 3 bases, with 10 bases spanning the gap. The CDR3 loop spans 15 amino acids. The CDR3 is CASSLMAVDYNEQFF. The DNA for the CDR3 is TGTGCCAGCAGCTTAATGGCCGTGGACTACAATGAGCAGTTCTTC.

The chain combines TRBV19 with TRBJ1-2, with 12 bases aligning to TRBD1. The CDR3 sequence is 13 residues long. The germline CDR1 and CDR2 sequences are LNHDA and SQIVND (reference sequence). The V gene end was trimmed by 4 bases and the J gene end by 8 bases; junction bases not matched to a gene: 2. CDR3 sequence (DNA): TGTGCCAGTAGTAGGGACAGGGGGCTAGGCTACACCTTC. Protein: CASSRDRGLGYTF.

The chain employs TRBV6-5 and TRBJ1-3, with D perhaps matching TRBD1 (5 bases). V was cut by 11 bases and J by 1 base, with 9 bases left in between. CDR3 size: 12 residues. Germline V CDR1 and CDR2: MNHEY, SVGAGI. CDR3 protein: CASRASGNTIYF. The CDR3 DNA reads as TGTGCCTCCAGGGCGTCTGGAAACACCATATATTTT.

The J gene is TRBJ2-7, the V gene TRBV2; TRBD1 matches 9 bases. This CDR3 has 15 residues. The germline V gene has CDR1 SNHLY and CDR2 FYNNEI. J lost 5 bases, V lost 4 bases, and 9 bases had no gene match. Here the CDR3 DNA reads TGTGCCAGCAGTGCACCGGGACAGGGTGCAGACGAGCAGTACTTC. Residues: CASSAPGQGADEQYF.

This clone was detected only a few times. J is TRBJ2-1 and V is TRBV4-2; 8 nucleotides align to TRBD1. Trimming took 4 bases from V and 0 from J; bases not matched to a gene: 2. CDR1 LGHNA and CDR2 YNFKEQ come from the germline V gene. There are 15 residues in the CDR3. The CDR3 reads CASSRQGRSYNEQFF. DNA for the CDR3: TGTGCCAGCAGCCGACAGGGGCGCTCCTACAATGAGCAGTTCTTC.

The chain has TRBV27 and TRBJ1-1; D not certain. The germline V gene has CDR1 MNHEY and CDR2 SMNVEV (reference sequence). The CDR3 runs to 13 residues. V was pared by 3 bases and J by 7 bases, with 12 bases between. The CDR3: CASSFLGVSEAFF. In DNA form, the CDR3 reads TGTGCCAGCAGTTTTCTCGGCGTCAGTGAAGCTTTCTTT.

Only a few counts were recorded for this clone. V usage is TRBV5-8 and J usage is TRBJ2-5; D gene unclear. Germline CDR1 reads SGHTS; CDR2 reads YDEGEE. The CDR3 is 11 residues long. The ends were cut back, 4 bases at V and 6 bases at J, with 7 bases in the middle. The CDR3 bases are TGTGCCAGCAGCCTCAGGCAGACCCAGTACTTC. Its protein product is CASSLRQTQYF. The whole variable domain, filled in from reference TRBV5-8 and TRBJ2-5, reads EAGVTQSPTHLIKTRGQQATLRCSPISGHTSVYWYQQALGLGLQFLLWYDEGEERNRGNFPPRFSGRQFPNYSSELNVNALELEDSALYLCASSLRQTQYFGPGTRLLVL.

V usage is TRBV30 and J usage is TRBJ2-3; 8 positions match TRBD2. V dropped 0 bases and J dropped 2; count of bases not matched to a gene: 4. The CDR3 sequence is 15 residues long. Germline V gene sequence: CDR1 GTSNPN, CDR2 SVGIG (reference sequence). In nucleotides, the CDR3 is TGTGCCTGGAGTGTGGGCGGGGGGACCACAGATACGCAGTATTTT. Translating gives CAWSVGGGTTDTQYF. Full variable domain (rest looked up from reference TRBV30 and TRBJ2-3): SQTIHQWPATLVQPVGSPLSLECTVEGTSNPNLYWYRQAAGRGLQLLFYSVGIGQISSEVPQNLSASRPQDRQFILSSKKLLLSDSGFYLCAWSVGGGTTDTQYFGPGTRLTVL.

The gene calls are TRBV11-1 and TRBJ1-1, with unresolved D. CDR3 size: 13 residues. From germline, CDR1 is SGHAT and CDR2 FQDESV (reference sequence). V was pared by 5 bases and J by 1 base, with 8 bases between. CDR3: CASSLRENTEAFF. As DNA, the CDR3 is TGTGCCAGCAGCCTAAGGGAGAACACTGAAGCTTTCTTT.

V and J are TRBV7-2 and TRBJ1-3; unclear D gene. The CDR3 extends over 14 amino acids. Germline V CDR1 and CDR2: SGHTA, FQGNSA. Trimming cost V 5 bases and J 0 bases, with 8 bases left between them. Written as DNA, the CDR3 is TGTGCCAGCAGCCTATCCCGCTCTGGAAACACCATATATTTT. It encodes CASSLSRSGNTIYF.